Following are 2 T cell receptor beta chains from one sample sequenced in a study of blood T cell repertoires in COVID-19. TCRdb's table, derived via immunoSEQ multiplex PCR, lists solely in-frame clones and lacks some. The data hold about 250,000 clones, with about 83% observed a single time. Source material: peripheral blood. The receptors derive from a man aged 45-60 years with acute or convalescent COVID-19.

This rearrangement joins TRBV27 to TRBJ2-1; 8 bases align to TRBD2. The CDR3 runs 16 residues. CDR1 is MNHEY and CDR2 is SMNVEV in the germline V gene (reference sequence). The V segment lost 1 base and the J segment 7 bases; nucleotides outside the gene matches: 9. Here the CDR3 DNA reads TGTGCCAGCAGTTTATTCATAACCGGGACTAGGAATGAGCAGTTCTTC. Encoded protein: CASSLFITGTRNEQFF.

The chain joins TRBV6-5 to TRBJ2-7; 10 bases fit TRBD2. CDR3 size: 15 residues. V lost 6 bases to trimming and J lost 2 bases; unmatched junction nucleotides: 7. CDR1 is MNHEY, CDR2 SVGAGI, per germline. As DNA, the CDR3 is TGTGCCAGCAGACGCCGAGCGGGAGGGCCCTACGAGCAGTACTTC. Its protein is CASRRRAGGPYEQYF.